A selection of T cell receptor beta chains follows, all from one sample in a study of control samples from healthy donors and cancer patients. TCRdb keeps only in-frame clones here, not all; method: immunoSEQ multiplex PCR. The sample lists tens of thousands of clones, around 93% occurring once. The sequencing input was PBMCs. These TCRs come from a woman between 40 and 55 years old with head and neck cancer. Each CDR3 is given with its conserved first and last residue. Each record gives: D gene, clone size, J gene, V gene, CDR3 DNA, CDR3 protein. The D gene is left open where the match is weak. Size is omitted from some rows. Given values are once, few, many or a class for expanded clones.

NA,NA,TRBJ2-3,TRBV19,TGTGCCAGTAGCCCAAAGCGGACTACAGATACGCAGTATTTT,CASSPKRTTDTQYF
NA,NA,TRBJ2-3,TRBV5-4,TGTGCCAGCAGCCCCCGGCGGGATACGCAGTATTTT,CASSPRRDTQYF
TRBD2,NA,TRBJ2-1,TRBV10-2,TGCGCCAGCAGTGTTAGAGCGGGAGGTACCTACAATGAGCAGTTCTTC,CASSVRAGGTYNEQFF
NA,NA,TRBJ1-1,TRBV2,TGTGCCAGCAGTGATGGGCCAGGGAACACTGAAGCTTTCTTT,CASSDGPGNTEAFF
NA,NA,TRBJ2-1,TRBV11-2,TGTGCCAGCAGCTTAGGTCAGGGCCGCTCCTACAATGAGCAGTTCTTC,CASSLGQGRSYNEQFF
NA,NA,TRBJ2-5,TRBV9,TGTGCCAGCAGCGTAGCGGGCTCGGCACGAGCCGAGACCCAGTACTTC,CASSVAGSARAETQYF
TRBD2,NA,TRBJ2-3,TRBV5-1,TGCGCCAGCAGTAGCGGGAGGAACACAGATACGCAGTATTTT,CASSSGRNTDTQYF
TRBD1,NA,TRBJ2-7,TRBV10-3,TGTGCCATCAGGGGACAGATCTACGAGCAGTACTTC,CAIRGQIYEQYF
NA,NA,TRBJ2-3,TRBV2,TGTGCCAGCAGTGAATGGACAGATACGCAGTATTTT,CASSEWTDTQYF
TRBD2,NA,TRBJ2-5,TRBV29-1,TGCAGCGTTGCTAGCGGGGGGGCCTCAGAGACCCAGTACTTC,CSVASGGASETQYF
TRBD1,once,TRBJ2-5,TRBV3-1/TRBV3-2,TGTGCCAGCAGCCAAGATTCGGCCAGGGGGTCACAAGAGACCCAGTACTTC,CASSQDSARGSQETQYF
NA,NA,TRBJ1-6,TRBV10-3,TGTGCCATCAGAAACCGGATCAGCTCCTATAATTCACCCCTCCACTTT,CAIRNRISSYNSPLHF